Below, one T cell receptor beta chain is given with its context. TCRdb's copy holds only in-frame clones and misses some; the assay was immunoSEQ multiplex PCR. The sample holds about 85,000 clones, roughly 94% seen once. Trimming removed 6 bases from V and 8 bases from J; junction bases left unmatched: 8. This CDR3 is built from 14 residues. CDR1 and CDR2 from the germline V gene are SEHNR and FQNEAQ (reference sequence). This entry is derived from a study of technical replicates of blood from a few donors. Sample: T cells isolated from PBMCs. This clonotype was obtained from a human donor in good health. The chain couples TRBV7-9 to TRBJ2-1; 9 nucleotides align to TRBD1. CDR3 amino acids: CASRSGQGRDEQFF. CDR3 in DNA: TGTGCCAGCAGATCGGGACAGGGTAGGGATGAGCAGTTCTTC.